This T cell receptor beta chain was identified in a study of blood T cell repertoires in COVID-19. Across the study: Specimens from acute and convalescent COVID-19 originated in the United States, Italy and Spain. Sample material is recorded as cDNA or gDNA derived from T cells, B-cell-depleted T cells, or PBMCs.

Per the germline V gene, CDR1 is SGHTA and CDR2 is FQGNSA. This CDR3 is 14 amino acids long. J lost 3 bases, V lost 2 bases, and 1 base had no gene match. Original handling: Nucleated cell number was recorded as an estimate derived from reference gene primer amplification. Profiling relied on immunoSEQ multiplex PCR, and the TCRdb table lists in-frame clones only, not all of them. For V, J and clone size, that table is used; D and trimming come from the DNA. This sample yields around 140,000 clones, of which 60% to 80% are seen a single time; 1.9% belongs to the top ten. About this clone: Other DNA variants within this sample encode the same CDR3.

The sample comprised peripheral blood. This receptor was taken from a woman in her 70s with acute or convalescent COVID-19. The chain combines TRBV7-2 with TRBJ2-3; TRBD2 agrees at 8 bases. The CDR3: CASSLTSGTDTQYF. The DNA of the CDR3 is TGTGCCAGCAGCTTAACTAGCGGAACAGATACGCAGTATTTT.